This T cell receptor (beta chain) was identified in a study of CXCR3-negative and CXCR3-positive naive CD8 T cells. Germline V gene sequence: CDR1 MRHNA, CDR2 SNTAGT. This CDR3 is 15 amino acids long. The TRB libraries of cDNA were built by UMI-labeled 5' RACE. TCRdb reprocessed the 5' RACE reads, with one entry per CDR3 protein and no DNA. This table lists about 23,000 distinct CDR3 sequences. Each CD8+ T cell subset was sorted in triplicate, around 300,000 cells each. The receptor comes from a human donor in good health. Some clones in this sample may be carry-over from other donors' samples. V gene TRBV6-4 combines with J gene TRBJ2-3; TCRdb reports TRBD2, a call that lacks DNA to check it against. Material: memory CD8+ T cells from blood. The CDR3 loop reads CASSHSGESTDTQYF.